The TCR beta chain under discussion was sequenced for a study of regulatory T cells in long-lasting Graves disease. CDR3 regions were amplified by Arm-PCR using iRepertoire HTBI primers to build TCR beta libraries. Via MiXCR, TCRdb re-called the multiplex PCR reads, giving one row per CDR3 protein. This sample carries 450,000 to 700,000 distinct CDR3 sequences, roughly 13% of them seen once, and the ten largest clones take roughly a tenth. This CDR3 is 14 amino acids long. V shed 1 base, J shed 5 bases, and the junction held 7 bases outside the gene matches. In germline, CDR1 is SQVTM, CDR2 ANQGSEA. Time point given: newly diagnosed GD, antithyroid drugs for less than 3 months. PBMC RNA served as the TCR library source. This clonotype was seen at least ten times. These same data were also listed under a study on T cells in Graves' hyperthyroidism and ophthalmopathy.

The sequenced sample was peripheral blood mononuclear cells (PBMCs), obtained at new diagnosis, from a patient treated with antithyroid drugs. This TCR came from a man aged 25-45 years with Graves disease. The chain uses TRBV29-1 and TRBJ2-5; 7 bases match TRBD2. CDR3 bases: TGCAGCGTTGAAGGGCTAGCGGCAGATGAGACCCAGTACTTC. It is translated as CSVEGLAADETQYF. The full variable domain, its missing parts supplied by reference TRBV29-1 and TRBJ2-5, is SAVISQKPSRDICQRGTSLTIQCQVDSQVTMMFWYRQQPGQSLTLIATANQGSEATYESGFVIDKFPISRPNLTFSTLTVSNMSPEDSSIYLCSVEGLAADETQYFGPGTRLLVL.